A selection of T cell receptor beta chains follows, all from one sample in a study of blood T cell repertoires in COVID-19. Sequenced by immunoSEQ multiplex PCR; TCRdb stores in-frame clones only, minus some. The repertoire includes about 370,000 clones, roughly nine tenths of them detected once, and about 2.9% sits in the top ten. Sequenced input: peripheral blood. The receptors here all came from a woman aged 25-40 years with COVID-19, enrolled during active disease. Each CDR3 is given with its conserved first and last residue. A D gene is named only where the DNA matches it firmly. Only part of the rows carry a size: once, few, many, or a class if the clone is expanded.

DNA: TGTGCCAGCAGCTCACACGGAACAGGGATAACTGAAGCTTTCTTT
CDR3: CASSSHGTGITEAFF
V: TRBV7-8
J: TRBJ1-1
size: NA
D: NA

DNA: TGTGCCAGCTCACCACGCACAGCACGTGCTTCTGGAAACACCATATATTTT
CDR3: CASSPRTARASGNTIYF
V: TRBV18
J: TRBJ1-3
size: NA
D: NA

DNA: TGCGCCAGCAGCTCCGGGACTAGCGGGAGTCATGATGAGCAGTTCTTC
CDR3: CASSSGTSGSHDEQFF
V: TRBV5-1
J: TRBJ2-1
size: NA
D: TRBD2

DNA: TGCGCCAGCAGCTTGATTTATTCCGGGACAGGCTCCTACGAGCAGTACTTC
CDR3: CASSLIYSGTGSYEQYF
V: TRBV5-1
J: TRBJ2-7
size: few
D: TRBD1

DNA: TGTGCCAGCAGTTCAAACAGGGAGAACACTGAAGCTTTCTTT
CDR3: CASSSNRENTEAFF
V: TRBV27
J: TRBJ1-1
size: NA
D: NA

DNA: TGTGCCAGCAGCAGTACAGGGGCCGATCAGCCCCAGCATTTT
CDR3: CASSSTGADQPQHF
V: TRBV9
J: TRBJ1-5
size: NA
D: TRBD1

DNA: TGTGCCAGCAGCGACAGGGTCTCTGGAAACACCATATATTTT
CDR3: CASSDRVSGNTIYF
V: TRBV7-2
J: TRBJ1-3
size: NA
D: TRBD1

DNA: TGTGCCAGCAGCCAAGCGGGGGTTTCGGACACTGAAGCTTTCTTT
CDR3: CASSQAGVSDTEAFF
V: TRBV3-1/TRBV3-2
J: TRBJ1-1
size: NA
D: NA

DNA: TGTGCCAGCAGTTACCGTCCGGCAGGGGGCGACACTGAAGCTTTCTTT
CDR3: CASSYRPAGGDTEAFF
V: TRBV6-6
J: TRBJ1-1
size: once
D: TRBD1

DNA: TGCGCCAGCAGCCCGCCAGGGGGACAGAACACTGAAGCTTTCTTT
CDR3: CASSPPGGQNTEAFF
V: TRBV10-2
J: TRBJ1-1
size: NA
D: TRBD1

DNA: TGTGCCAGCAGCTCACAGACCAAGGCTGGAAACACCATATATTTT
CDR3: CASSSQTKAGNTIYF
V: TRBV3-1/TRBV3-2
J: TRBJ1-3
size: NA
D: NA

DNA: TGTGCCAGCAGCTCCCCGGACAGGGGGAGTGGGGAGCAGTACTTC
CDR3: CASSSPDRGSGEQYF
V: TRBV5-4
J: TRBJ2-7
size: NA
D: TRBD1

DNA: TGTGCCACCGGCCCGGACAGATTCTACGAGCAGTACTTC
CDR3: CATGPDRFYEQYF
V: TRBV7-2
J: TRBJ2-7
size: NA
D: NA

DNA: TGTGCCAGCAGCCCGGGGGACGGGGGGTACAATGAGCAGTTCTTC
CDR3: CASSPGDGGYNEQFF
V: TRBV7-9
J: TRBJ2-1
size: NA
D: TRBD2

DNA: TGCGCCAGCAGCTTGACCAGCGGGAGCTCAGGAACCGGGGAGCTGTTTTTT
CDR3: CASSLTSGSSGTGELFF
V: TRBV5-1
J: TRBJ2-2
size: once
D: TRBD2

DNA: TGTGCCAGCAGCTTGCCCGACCATAGCGGGAGGGAGGTATCCAAAAACATTCAGTACTTC
CDR3: CASSLPDHSGREVSKNIQYF
V: TRBV11-3
J: TRBJ2-4
size: NA
D: TRBD2

DNA: TGTGCCAGCAGCCAAGGACACAGGGGCTCGGAGACCCAGTACTTC
CDR3: CASSQGHRGSETQYF
V: TRBV3-1/TRBV3-2
J: TRBJ2-5
size: NA
D: TRBD1

DNA: TGTGCCAGCAGTGTGCTCGGGAGCCACAATGAGCAGTTCTTC
CDR3: CASSVLGSHNEQFF
V: TRBV6-4
J: TRBJ2-1
size: NA
D: NA

DNA: TGTGCCAGCAGGCGCCGGGGGTTACTAGCGGCCTACTACGAGCAGTACTTC
CDR3: CASRRRGLLAAYYEQYF
V: TRBV27
J: TRBJ2-7
size: NA
D: TRBD2

DNA: TGTGCCAGCAGCTTAGGAGCCCTCACAGATACGCAGTATTTT
CDR3: CASSLGALTDTQYF
V: TRBV7-8
J: TRBJ2-3
size: NA
D: NA

DNA: TGTGCCAGCAGCTTAGTTCAAGCGGGAGTCTCTCCAGATACGCAGTATTTT
CDR3: CASSLVQAGVSPDTQYF
V: TRBV13
J: TRBJ2-3
size: NA
D: TRBD2

DNA: TGTGCCAGCAGTTTATGGGCGGATAACTACGAGCAGTACTTC
CDR3: CASSLWADNYEQYF
V: TRBV28
J: TRBJ2-7
size: NA
D: NA

DNA: TGTGCCAGCAGCCAAGAACTCCGGTTGCGGGGGTACACAGATACGCAGTATTTT
CDR3: CASSQELRLRGYTDTQYF
V: TRBV4-2
J: TRBJ2-3
size: NA
D: TRBD2

DNA: TGCGCCAGCAGGGGGGGACAGGCCTCTGTTCAAGAGACCCAGTACTTC
CDR3: CASRGGQASVQETQYF
V: TRBV5-1
J: TRBJ2-5
size: NA
D: TRBD1

DNA: TGCGCCAGCAGCCAGGAAGGGACAGGGAGTAATCAGCCCCAGCATTTT
CDR3: CASSQEGTGSNQPQHF
V: TRBV4-1
J: TRBJ1-5
size: NA
D: TRBD1

DNA: TGTGCCAGCAGCCCCATTAGGCTCCGGGGGAGCACTGAAGCTTTCTTT
CDR3: CASSPIRLRGSTEAFF
V: TRBV28
J: TRBJ1-1
size: once
D: NA

DNA: TGTGCCAGCAGCTTAGCCGGGGGGGGTGAAGCTTTCTTT
CDR3: CASSLAGGGEAFF
V: TRBV7-2
J: TRBJ1-1
size: once
D: NA

DNA: TGTGCCGCACACCGACAGGGGGCGAACACTGAAGCTTTCTTT
CDR3: CAAHRQGANTEAFF
V: TRBV10-3
J: TRBJ1-1
size: few
D: TRBD1

DNA: TGTGCCACCAGCATACAGCGGGGGGCTACCAATGAGCAGTTCTTC
CDR3: CATSIQRGATNEQFF
V: TRBV15
J: TRBJ2-1
size: NA
D: TRBD2

DNA: TGTGCCAGCAGCCTAGCGGGATTTGAGACCCAGTACTTC
CDR3: CASSLAGFETQYF
V: TRBV11-2
J: TRBJ2-5
size: NA
D: TRBD2

DNA: TGTGCCAGTAGTAAACCTACCGAACGGGGAAACACCATATATTTT
CDR3: CASSKPTERGNTIYF
V: TRBV19
J: TRBJ1-3
size: NA
D: NA

DNA: TGTGCCAGCAGCCCGCAAACAGGGATCGGCTATGGCTACACCTTC
CDR3: CASSPQTGIGYGYTF
V: TRBV5-5
J: TRBJ1-2
size: NA
D: NA

DNA: TGTGCCAGCAGCTTAGTTCTTCAAGGGTCGGGAGGAGATACGCAGTATTTT
CDR3: CASSLVLQGSGGDTQYF
V: TRBV7-2
J: TRBJ2-3
size: NA
D: TRBD2

DNA: TGTGCCTCAAGGGGGGACAGGGTCTATGGCTACACCTTC
CDR3: CASRGDRVYGYTF
V: TRBV19
J: TRBJ1-2
size: once
D: TRBD1

DNA: TGTGCCAGCATCAGAGCCGGGACAGGGAACACCGGGGAGCTGTTTTTT
CDR3: CASIRAGTGNTGELFF
V: TRBV7-9
J: TRBJ2-2
size: NA
D: TRBD1

DNA: TGTGCCAGTACTGCCTTACCCAGGGGGTTGAGAAATGAAAAACTGTTTTTT
CDR3: CASTALPRGLRNEKLFF
V: TRBV19
J: TRBJ1-4
size: NA
D: TRBD1